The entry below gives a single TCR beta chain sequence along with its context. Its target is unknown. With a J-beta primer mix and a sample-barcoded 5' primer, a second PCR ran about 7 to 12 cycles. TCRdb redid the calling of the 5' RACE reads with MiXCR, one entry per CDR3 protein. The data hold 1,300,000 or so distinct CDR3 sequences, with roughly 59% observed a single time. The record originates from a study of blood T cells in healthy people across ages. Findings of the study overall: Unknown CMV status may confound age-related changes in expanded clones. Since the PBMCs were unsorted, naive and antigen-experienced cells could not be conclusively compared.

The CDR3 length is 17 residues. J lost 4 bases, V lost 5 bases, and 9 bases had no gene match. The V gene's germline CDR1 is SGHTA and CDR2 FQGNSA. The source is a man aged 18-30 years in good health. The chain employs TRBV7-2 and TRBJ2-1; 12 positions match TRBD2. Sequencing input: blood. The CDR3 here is CASSPTSGGLLYNEQFF. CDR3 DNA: TGTGCCAGCAGCCCCACTAGCGGGGGGCTCCTATACAATGAGCAGTTCTTC.